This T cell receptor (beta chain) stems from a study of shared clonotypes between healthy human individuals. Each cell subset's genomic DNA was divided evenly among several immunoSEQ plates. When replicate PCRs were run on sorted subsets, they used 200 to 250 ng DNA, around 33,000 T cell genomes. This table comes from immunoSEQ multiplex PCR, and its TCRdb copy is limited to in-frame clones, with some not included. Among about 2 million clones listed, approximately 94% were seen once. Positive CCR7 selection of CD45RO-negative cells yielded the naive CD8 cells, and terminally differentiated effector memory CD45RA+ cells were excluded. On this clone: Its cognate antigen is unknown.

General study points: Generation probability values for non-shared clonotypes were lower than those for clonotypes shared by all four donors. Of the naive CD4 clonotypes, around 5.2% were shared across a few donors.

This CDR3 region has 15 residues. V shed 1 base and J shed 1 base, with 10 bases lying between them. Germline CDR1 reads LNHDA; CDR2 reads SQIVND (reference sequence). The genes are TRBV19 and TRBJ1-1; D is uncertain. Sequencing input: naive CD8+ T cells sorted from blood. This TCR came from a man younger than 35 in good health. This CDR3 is CASSIVHGPNTEAFF. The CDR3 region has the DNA TGTGCCAGTAGTATAGTCCACGGCCCGAACACTGAAGCTTTCTTT.